This T cell receptor (beta chain) was documented in a study of brain T cells in children with intractable seizures. General study results and limits: Pre-surgery blood may have been undersampled, hiding some clones. Patients' HCMV serostatus was unknown; virus specificity rests on CDR3 similarity alone.

The method was immunoSEQ multiplex PCR; TCRdb's version includes in-frame clones alone and lacks a portion of them. This sample has 110,000 or so clones, with 85% to 95% found just once. Points on this clone: Antigen specificity is unknown.

Losses at the gene ends were 2 bases for V and 0 bases for J; bases not matched to a gene: 5. CDR3 size: 19 residues. The germline V gene encodes CDR1 MGHRA and CDR2 YSYEKL. The sequenced cases were selected for having the highest brain T cell transcript signatures. At least one anti-epileptic drug was given before surgery. The chain joins TRBV4-1 to TRBJ2-6, with TRBD2 matching over 12 bases. Specimen: peripheral blood, collected at surgery. This receptor was obtained from a boy under three years old with hemimegalencephaly and intractable seizures. CDR3 nucleotide sequence: TGCGCCAGCAGCCAAAGGGGACTAGCGGGCAACTCTGGGGCCAACGTCCTGACTTTC. Amino acids: CASSQRGLAGNSGANVLTF.